This T cell receptor beta chain was captured in a study of cytomegalovirus exposure and HLA in healthy donors. Regarding the study as a whole: In a later analysis, TCR beta V- and J-gene trimming showed a link to a missense DCLRE1C variant. Investigators reported approximately 170 TCR beta chains as tied to cytomegalovirus.

The ends lost 7 bases at V and 0 bases at J; junction bases unmatched: 9. The V gene's germline CDR1 is WSHSY and CDR2 SAAADI. This CDR3 spans 16 amino acids. PCR primers comprised 60 Vbeta and 13 Jbeta primers. TCRdb's table, derived via immunoSEQ multiplex PCR, lists solely in-frame clones and lacks some. This sample has some 130,000 clones, with approximately 61% found just once. This clone was counted once. Its target is not known. This TCR derives from a human donor in good health. The sequencing sample was made of PBMCs. The genes are TRBV10-2 and TRBJ1-5, with 7 bases matching TRBD1. The CDR3 is CASNEGQTYSNQPQHF. For the CDR3, the DNA is TGCGCCAGCAACGAGGGACAGACTTATAGCAATCAGCCCCAGCATTTT.